The source of this T cell receptor (beta chain) is a study of blood T cell repertoires in COVID-19. Within the 2 weeks before study entry, each person in the exposed group met a COVID-19 case. Under the authors' procedure: Amplification of reference gene primers provided the estimated nucleated cell counts. Assay: immunoSEQ multiplex PCR; the TCRdb copy retains only in-frame clones and omits some. V, J and clone size were drawn from that table, and D and trimming were deduced from the DNA. The table includes roughly 400,000 clones, approximately 90% detected once. This TCR derives from a woman under 30 who had been exposed to COVID-19. Sequenced sample: PBMCs or T cells enriched from blood (not recorded which).

This CDR3 is CASSSSPSRGENTQYF. Written as DNA, the CDR3 is TGTGCCAGCAGCTCCTCCCCCTCTCGGGGGGAAAACACGCAGTATTTT. This rearrangement joins TRBV7-2 to TRBJ2-3, with 7 bases fitting TRBD2. Trimming took 4 bases from V and 9 from J; bases not matched to a gene: 16. Germline loops: CDR1 SGHTA, CDR2 FQGNSA. The CDR3 covers 16 residues.